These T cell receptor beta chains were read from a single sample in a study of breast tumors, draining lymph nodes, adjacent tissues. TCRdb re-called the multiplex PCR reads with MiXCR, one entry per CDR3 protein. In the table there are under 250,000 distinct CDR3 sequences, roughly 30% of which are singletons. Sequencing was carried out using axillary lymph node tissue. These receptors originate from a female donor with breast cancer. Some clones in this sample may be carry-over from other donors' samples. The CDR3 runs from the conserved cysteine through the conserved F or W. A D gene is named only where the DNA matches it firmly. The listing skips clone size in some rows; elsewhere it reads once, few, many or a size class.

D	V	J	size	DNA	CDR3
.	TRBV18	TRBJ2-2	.	TGTGCCAGCTCACCCGACAGTCTGAGTACCGGGGAGCTGTTTTTT	CASSPDSLSTGELFF
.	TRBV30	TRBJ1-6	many	TGTGCCTGGGACTACCTGGTGGATTCACCCCTCCACTTT	CAWDYLVDSPLHF
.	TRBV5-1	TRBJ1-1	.	TGCGCCAGCAGCTTGGTTGGACAGAACACTGAAGCTTTCTTT	CASSLVGQNTEAFF
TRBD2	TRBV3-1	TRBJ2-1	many	TGTGCCAGCAGCCAAGAGGTCGAGCGGGAGTTTGGTGAGCAGTTCTTC	CASSQEVEREFGEQFF
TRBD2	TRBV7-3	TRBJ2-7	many	TGTGCCAGCAGCCCAGCTAGCGGGAGTGGTTACGAGCAGTACTTC	CASSPASGSGYEQYF
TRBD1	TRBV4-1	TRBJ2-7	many	TGCGCCAGCAGCCCACGACAGGGGTCTGGATCCGAGCAGTACTTC	CASSPRQGSGSEQYF
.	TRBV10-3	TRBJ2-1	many	TGTGCCATCAGCGGTGATTCCTCCTACAATGAGCAGTTCTTC	CAISGDSSYNEQFF
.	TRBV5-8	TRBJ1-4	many	TGTGCCAGCAGCTTGGCCGGAGGGGGGGCTAATGAAAAACTGTTTTTT	CASSLAGGGANEKLFF
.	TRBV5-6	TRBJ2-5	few	TGTGCCAGCAGCTTGGGGCGGGCTAGCTCCTACGGGCAGTACTTC	CASSLGRASSYGQYF
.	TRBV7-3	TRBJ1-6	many	TGTGCCAGCAGCAATCAGGGAAATTCACCCCTCCACTTT	CASSNQGNSPLHF
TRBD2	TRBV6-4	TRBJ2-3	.	TGTGCCAGCAGCCAGACTAGCGGATACACAGGTACGCAGTATTTT	CASSQTSGYTGTQYF
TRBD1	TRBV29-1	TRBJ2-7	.	TGCAGCGCCCAAGTCGGACAGGGGTTAACCTTC	CSAQVGQGLTF
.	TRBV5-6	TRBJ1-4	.	TGTGCCAGCAGCTTAGAGACCGTTGCAACTAATGAAAAACTGTTTTTT	CASSLETVATNEKLFF
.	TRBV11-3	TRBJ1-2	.	TGTGCCAGCAGCTTGGGCCTAGCGTACTACAATGAGCAGTTCTTCTATGGCTACACCTTC	CASSLGLAYYNEQFFYGYTF
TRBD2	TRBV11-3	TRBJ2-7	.	TGTGCCAGCAGCCGCGCTAGCGGGAGCTACGAGCAGTACTTC	CASSRASGSYEQYF
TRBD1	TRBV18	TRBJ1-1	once	TGTGCCAGCTCGTCCAGCTCTCAGGAGGGGGCGAGGAACACTGAAGCTTTCTTT	CASSSSSQEGARNTEAFF
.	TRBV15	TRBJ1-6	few	TGTGCCACCAGCAGTGAAAATTCACCCCTCCACTTT	CATSSENSPLHF
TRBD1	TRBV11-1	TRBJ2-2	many	TGTGCCAGCAGCCCCTCCGGGACAGGGAGGGGGACCGGGGAGCTGTTTTTT	CASSPSGTGRGTGELFF
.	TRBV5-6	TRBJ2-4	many	TGTGCCAGCAGCTTGCTTGGAGTTTGGGGCAAAAACATTCAGTACTTC	CASSLLGVWGKNIQYF
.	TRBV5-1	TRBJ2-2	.	TGCGCCAGCAGCGCGGGACTCGCCACCGAGGAGCTGGTTTTT	CASSAGLATEELVF
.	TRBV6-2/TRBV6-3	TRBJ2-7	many	TGTGCCAGCAGCAGAGGGCACGAGCAGTACTTC	CASSRGHEQYF
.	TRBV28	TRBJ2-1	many	TGTGCCAGCAGCCCCACGGGACAACATTACAATGAGCAGTTCTTC	CASSPTGQHYNEQFF
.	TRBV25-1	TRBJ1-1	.	.	CASSFYICSAARGGAEAFF
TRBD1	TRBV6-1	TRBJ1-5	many	TGTGCCAGTAAACAGGGGGCCGTCAATCAGCCCCAGCATTTT	CASKQGAVNQPQHF
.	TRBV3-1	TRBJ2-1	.	TGTGCCAGCAGCCAACCCACCGGAGCCCCCAATGAGCAGTTCTTC	CASSQPTGAPNEQFF
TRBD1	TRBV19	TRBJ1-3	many	TGTGCCACCGTCGTTCCGGGACAGGGTCTAGTCGGAAACACCATATATTTT	CATVVPGQGLVGNTIYF
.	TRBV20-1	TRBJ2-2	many	TGCAGTGCTAGAGATCGCGACGGGAGAAGGACCGGGGAGCTGTTTTTT	CSARDRDGRRTGELFF
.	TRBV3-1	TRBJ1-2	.	TGTGCCAGCAGCCTTAGCGGAAGGAGCTCCTACACCTTC	CASSLSGRSSYTF
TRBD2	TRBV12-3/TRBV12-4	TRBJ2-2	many	TGTGCCAGCAGTCTCTCTCCGGGACTAGCGGAGTACACCGGGGAGCTGTTTTTT	CASSLSPGLAEYTGELFF
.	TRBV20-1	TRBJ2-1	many	TGCAGTGCTGCGGACTATACGGATGAGCAGTTCTTC	CSAADYTDEQFF
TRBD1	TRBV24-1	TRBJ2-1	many	TGTGCCACCAGTGACAAGGGACAGGGGTGGAGCAGTGAGCAGTTCTTC	CATSDKGQGWSSEQFF
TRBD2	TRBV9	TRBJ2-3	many	TGTGCCAGCAGCGTGAATCCCGGGACTAGCGGGACGGCAGATACGCAGTATTTT	CASSVNPGTSGTADTQYF
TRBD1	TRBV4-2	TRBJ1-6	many	TGTGCCAGCAGCCAAGATGGGACAGAGTATAATTCACCCCTCCACTTT	CASSQDGTEYNSPLHF
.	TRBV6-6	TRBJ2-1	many	TGTGCCAGCAGCGTTGGGAGTAGGATTAATGAGCAGTTCTTC	CASSVGSRINEQFF
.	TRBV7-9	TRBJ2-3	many	TGTGCCAGCAGCCCCCTGGTTGTACGAGATACGCAGTATTTT	CASSPLVVRDTQYF
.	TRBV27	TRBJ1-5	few	TGTGCCAGCAGTTTATCGTATAGGGATGGGATCAATCAGCCCCAGCATTTT	CASSLSYRDGINQPQHF
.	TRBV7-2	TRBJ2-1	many	TGTGCCAGCAGCTTTCCTATCCACAATGAGCAGTTCTTC	CASSFPIHNEQFF
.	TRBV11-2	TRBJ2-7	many	TGTGCCAGCAGCTTGGGCGGATTCTACGAGCAGTACTTC	CASSLGGFYEQYF
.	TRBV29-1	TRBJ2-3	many	TGCAGCGTTGAGGCGGGAATGACAGATACGCAGTATTTT	CSVEAGMTDTQYF